This T cell receptor beta chain was profiled in a study of low-dose radiotherapy and immunotherapy resistance in tumors. As for time point: before trial treatment. Many counts were recorded for this clonotype. Germline assignment: CDR1 SGDLS and CDR2 YYNGEE. This CDR3 has 16 amino acids. The V segment lost 4 bases and the J segment 4 bases; nucleotides outside the gene matches: 11. Both TCRalpha and TCRbeta chains were reverse transcribed with V-gene-specific primers. With a V-primer adapter and a constant-region primer, TCRs were amplified for approximately 19 PCR cycles. TCRdb itself ran the reads through MiXCR, one entry per CDR3 protein. The sample holds 54,000 or so distinct CDR3 sequences, 20% to 25% seen once.

This TCR derives from a male donor with prostate cancer. This sequence joins TRBV9 and TRBJ2-3; TRBD1 matches at 8 bases. The input for sequencing was PBMCs, taken before treatment. This CDR3 reads CASSTRQGQSPDTQYF. CDR3 DNA sequence: TGTGCCAGCAGCACCAGACAGGGGCAATCCCCAGATACGCAGTATTTT.